This T cell receptor beta chain stems from a study of post-analysis software for immune sequencing data. Unique molecular identifiers were present in the TCR beta cDNA libraries. TCRdb called the PCR reads again in MiXCR, with one record for every CDR3 protein. The data contain 500,000 to 600,000 distinct CDR3 sequences, roughly 40% of them singletons. The CDR3 has 13 amino acids. The trim removed 5 bases at V and 4 bases at J, leaving 2 bases unmatched. CDR1 and CDR2 from the germline V gene are SGHAT and FQNNGV. Study results and limitations: Significantly lower normalized Chao1 diversity was seen in multiple sclerosis patients than in controls. Comparison of patients with controls showed about 5 TRBV segments more frequent in patients, TRBV5-6, TRBV5-1 and TRBV20-1 among them.

Remarks on this clonotype: What it recognizes is unknown.

Sequencing was carried out using blood. The receptor was derived from a girl aged 5-17 years with multiple sclerosis. The chain joins TRBV11-2 to TRBJ1-1, with 9 bases fitting TRBD1. For the CDR3, the DNA is TGTGCCAGCAGCCCGACAGGGGGCACTGAAGCTTTCTTT. Residues: CASSPTGGTEAFF.